This T cell receptor (beta chain) came from a study of blood T cell repertoires in COVID-19. V was trimmed by 6 bases and J by 2 bases, leaving 5 bases between them. This CDR3 is 13 amino acids long. Germline assignment: CDR1 MNHEY and CDR2 SMNVEV (reference sequence). This clone was found once. Other nucleotide sequences in the sample specify the same CDR3. Clones were read by immunoSEQ multiplex PCR, and TCRdb kept only the in-frame ones, dropping some. This repertoire shows fewer than 350,000 clones, roughly 86% found once; its top ten account for less than 10%. Source material: peripheral blood. V gene TRBV27 combines with J gene TRBJ1-6; D gene unclear. The receptor was isolated from a man aged 18 to 30 with active or convalescent COVID-19. The CDR3 nucleotides read TGTGCCAGCAGCTTTACCTATAATTCACCCCTCCACTTT. It translates to CASSFTYNSPLHF.